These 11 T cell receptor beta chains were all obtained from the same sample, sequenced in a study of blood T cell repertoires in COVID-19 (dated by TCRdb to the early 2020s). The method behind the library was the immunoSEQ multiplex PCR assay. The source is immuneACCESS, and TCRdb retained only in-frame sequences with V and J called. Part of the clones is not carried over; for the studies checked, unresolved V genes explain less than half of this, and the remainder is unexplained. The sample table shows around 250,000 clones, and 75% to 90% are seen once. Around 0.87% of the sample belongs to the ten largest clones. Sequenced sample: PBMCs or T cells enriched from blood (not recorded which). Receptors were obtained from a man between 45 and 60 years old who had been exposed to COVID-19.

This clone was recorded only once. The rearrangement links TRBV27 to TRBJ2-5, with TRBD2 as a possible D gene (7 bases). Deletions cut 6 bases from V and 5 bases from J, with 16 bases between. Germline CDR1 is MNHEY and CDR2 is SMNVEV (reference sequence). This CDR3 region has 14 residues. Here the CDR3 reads CASSPRGAEETQYF. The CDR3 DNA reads TGTGCCAGCAGCCCCCGGGGGGCTGAGGAGACCCAGTACTTC.

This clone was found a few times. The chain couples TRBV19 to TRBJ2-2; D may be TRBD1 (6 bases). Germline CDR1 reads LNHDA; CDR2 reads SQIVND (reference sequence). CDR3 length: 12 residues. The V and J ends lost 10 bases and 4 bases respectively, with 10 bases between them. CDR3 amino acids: CATEQGTGELFF. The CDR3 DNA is TGTGCCACCGAACAGGGCACCGGGGAGCTGTTTTTT. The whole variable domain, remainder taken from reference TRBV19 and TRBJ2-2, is DGGITQSPKYLFRKEGQNVTLSCEQNLNHDAMYWYRQDPGQGLRLIYYSQIVNDFQKGDIAEGYSVSREKKESFPLTVTSAQKNPTAFYLCATEQGTGELFFGEGSRLTVL.

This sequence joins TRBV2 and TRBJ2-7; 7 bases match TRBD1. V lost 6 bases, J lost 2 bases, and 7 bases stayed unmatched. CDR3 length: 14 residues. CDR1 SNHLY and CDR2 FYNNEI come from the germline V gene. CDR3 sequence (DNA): TGTGCCAGCAGGAACACGGGACAGACCTACGAGCAGTACTTC. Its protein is CASRNTGQTYEQYF.

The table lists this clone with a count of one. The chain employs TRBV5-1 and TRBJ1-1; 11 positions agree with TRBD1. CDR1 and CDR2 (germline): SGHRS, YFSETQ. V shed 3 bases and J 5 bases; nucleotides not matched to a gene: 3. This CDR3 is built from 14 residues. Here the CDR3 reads CASSSGTGGTEAFF. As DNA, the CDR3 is TGCGCCAGCAGCTCCGGGACAGGGGGGACTGAAGCTTTCTTT.

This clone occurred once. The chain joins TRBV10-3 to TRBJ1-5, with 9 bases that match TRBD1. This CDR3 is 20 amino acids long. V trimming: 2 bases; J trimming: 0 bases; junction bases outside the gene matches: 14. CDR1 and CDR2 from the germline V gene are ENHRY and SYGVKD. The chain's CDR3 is CAISETKQGAHLYSNQPQHF. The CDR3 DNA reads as TGTGCCATCAGTGAGACAAAACAGGGGGCGCACTTATATAGCAATCAGCCCCAGCATTTT.

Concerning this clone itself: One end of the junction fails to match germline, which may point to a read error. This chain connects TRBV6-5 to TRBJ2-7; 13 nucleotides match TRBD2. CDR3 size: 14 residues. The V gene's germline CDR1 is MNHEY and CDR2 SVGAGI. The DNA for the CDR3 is TGTGCCAGCAGACTTACCGGGACTAGCGGGATCCAAAACTTC. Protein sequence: CASRLTGTSGIQNF.

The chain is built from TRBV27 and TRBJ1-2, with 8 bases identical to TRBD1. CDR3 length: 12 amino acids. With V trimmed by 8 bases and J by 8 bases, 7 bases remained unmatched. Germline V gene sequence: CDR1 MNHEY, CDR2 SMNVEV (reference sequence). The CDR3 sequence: CASARQGWGYTF. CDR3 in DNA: TGTGCCAGCGCCCGACAGGGGTGGGGCTACACCTTC.

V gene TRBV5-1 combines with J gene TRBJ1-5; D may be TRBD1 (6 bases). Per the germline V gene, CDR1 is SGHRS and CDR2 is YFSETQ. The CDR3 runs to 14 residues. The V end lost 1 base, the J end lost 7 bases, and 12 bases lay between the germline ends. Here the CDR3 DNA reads TGCGCCAGCAGCTTGACAGGGATGGAACAGCCCCAGCATTTT. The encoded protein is CASSLTGMEQPQHF.

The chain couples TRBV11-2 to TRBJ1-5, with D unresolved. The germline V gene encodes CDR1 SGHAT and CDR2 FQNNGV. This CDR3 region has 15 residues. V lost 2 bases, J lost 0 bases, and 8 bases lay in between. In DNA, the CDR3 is TGTGCCAGCAGCTTATCAGGCCATAGCAATCAGCCCCAGCATTTT. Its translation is CASSLSGHSNQPQHF.

The CDR3 region is CASYGAGTSYEQYF. Here the CDR3 DNA reads TGTGCCAGCTACGGTGCAGGGACATCCTACGAGCAGTACTTC. The J gene is TRBJ2-7, the V gene TRBV28; the D gene is possibly TRBD1 (6 bases). CDR3 size: 14 residues. Germline lookup yields CDR1 MDHEN and CDR2 SYDVKM. V was shortened by 8 bases and J by 1 base, with 15 bases between the two germline ends.

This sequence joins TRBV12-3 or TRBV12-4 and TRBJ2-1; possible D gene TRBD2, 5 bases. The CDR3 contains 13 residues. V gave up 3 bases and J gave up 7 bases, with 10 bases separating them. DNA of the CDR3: TGTGCCAGCAGTTTTCATCGGAGGAATGAGCAGTTCTTC. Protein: CASSFHRRNEQFF.